Following are 25 T cell receptor beta chains from one sample sequenced in a study of shared clonotypes between healthy human individuals. Sequenced by immunoSEQ multiplex PCR; TCRdb stores in-frame clones only, minus some. This sample has millions of clones, with approximately 95% found just once. CD45RO-negative, CCR7-selected cells formed the naive CD8 fraction, which excluded terminally differentiated effector memory CD45RA+ cells. The sequenced material came from naive CD8+ T cells sorted from blood. All receptors come from a man aged 18 to 30 in good health.

The V call is TRBV27, the J call TRBJ1-5; D remains ambiguous. CDR3 length equals 14 residues. The V gene lost 2 bases and the J gene lost 4 bases, with 9 bases spanning the gap. Looked up from germline, CDR1 is MNHEY and CDR2 is SMNVEV (reference sequence). As DNA, the CDR3 is TGTGCCAGCAGTTTAAACCAGATAAATCAGCCCCAGCATTTT. Translating gives CASSLNQINQPQHF.

J is TRBJ2-1 and V is TRBV4-3; 9 bases match TRBD2. Germline CDR1 reads LGHNA; CDR2 reads YSLEER. The CDR3 has 17 residues. The V segment lost 1 base and the J segment 4 bases; nucleotides outside the gene matches: 8. The CDR3 region is CASSQGVAGAPYNEQFF. The DNA of the CDR3 is TGCGCCAGCAGCCAAGGGGTAGCGGGAGCCCCATACAATGAGCAGTTCTTC.

In its sample, this clone was seen once. The chain is built from TRBV4-1 and TRBJ2-1; 8 nucleotides line up with TRBD2. The V and J ends lost 4 bases and 7 bases, in that order; junction bases with no gene match: 12. The CDR3 consists of 16 residues. Germline CDR1 and CDR2: MGHRA and YSYEKL. The CDR3 DNA reads TGCGCCAGCAGCCCCTTTACGGGAGGGCCCGGGAATGAGCAGTTCTTC. Amino acid sequence: CASSPFTGGPGNEQFF.

The genes are TRBV4-3 and TRBJ2-1; 9 bases align to TRBD2. CDR1 is LGHNA, CDR2 YSLEER, per germline. The CDR3 is 14 amino acids. The junction had 1 base not matched to a gene; V was cut back by 4 bases and J by 3 bases. CDR3 in amino acids: CASSPTSGYNEQFF. As DNA, the CDR3 is TGCGCCAGCAGCCCGACTAGCGGCTACAATGAGCAGTTCTTC.

J is TRBJ1-2 and V is TRBV6-5; TRBD1 agrees at 8 bases. The CDR3 is made up of 15 amino acids. V lost 4 bases to trimming and J lost 3 bases; unmatched junction nucleotides: 7. CDR1 and CDR2 (germline): MNHEY, SVGAGI. CDR3 residues: CASSFLDRGDYGYTF. For the CDR3, the DNA is TGTGCCAGCAGTTTCCTTGACAGGGGTGACTATGGCTACACCTTC.

The chain carries TRBV27 and TRBJ2-1; perhaps TRBD2 as D (6 bases). Trimming pared 6 bases from V and 4 bases from J, leaving 16 bases between. Germline lookup yields CDR1 MNHEY and CDR2 SMNVEV (reference sequence). CDR3 size: 15 residues. The CDR3, as DNA: TGTGCCAGCAGATTTTCGGTCGGGGGATACAATGAGCAGTTCTTC. Protein product: CASRFSVGGYNEQFF.

With regard to this clone: This same CDR3 is encoded by further DNA sequences in the sample. The chain has TRBV7-9 and TRBJ1-2, with TRBD1 matching 7 bases. The length of the CDR3 is 13 residues. Germline V gene sequence: CDR1 SEHNR, CDR2 FQNEAQ (reference sequence). V gave up 5 bases and J gave up 5 bases; unmatched junction bases: 5. The CDR3 loop reads CASSPGTAYGYTF. The CDR3 DNA reads as TGTGCCAGCAGCCCAGGGACAGCGTATGGCTACACCTTC.

This clone came up a few times. The V call is TRBV5-4, the J call TRBJ2-5; tentatively, D is TRBD2 (5 bases). The end of the DNA aligns better with TRBJ2-7, so the J call may be wrong. The CDR3 covers 15 residues. CDR1 and CDR2 (germline): SGHNT, YYREEE (reference sequence). The DNA of the CDR3 is TGTGCCAGCAGCCCGGGGTCGGCAAGCTCCTACGAGCAGTACTTC. The encoded protein is CASSPGSASSYEQYF.

The rearrangement links TRBV29-1 to TRBJ2-7; 7 positions agree with TRBD1. The CDR3 is 15 amino acids. Germline values: CDR1 SQVTM, CDR2 ANQGSEA. After removal of 6 bases from V and 5 bases from J, the junction contained 16 bases not matched to a gene. The CDR3: CSVAGTVDGRHEQYF. The CDR3 nucleotides read TGCAGCGTCGCCGGGACAGTGGACGGTAGACACGAGCAGTACTTC.

The rearrangement links TRBV7-2 to TRBJ2-4; 7 bases are shared with TRBD1. The V and J ends lost 5 bases and 0 bases, in that order; junction bases with no gene match: 16. Germline values: CDR1 SGHTA, CDR2 FQGNSA. The length of the CDR3 is 19 residues. The CDR3 here is CASSITGTDYDLAKNIQYF. CDR3 DNA sequence: TGTGCCAGCAGCATTACCGGGACAGATTATGACTTAGCCAAAAACATTCAGTACTTC.

The CDR3 sequence: CASSQGQGARSSYGYTF. CDR3 nucleotides: TGCGCCAGCAGCCAGGGACAGGGGGCGCGTAGCTCCTATGGCTACACCTTC. This rearrangement joins TRBV4-1 to TRBJ1-2; 12 bases match TRBD1. The germline gives CDR1 MGHRA, CDR2 YSYEKL. The CDR3 consists of 17 residues. V gave up 3 bases and J gave up 4 bases; unmatched junction bases: 9.

The V and J genes are TRBV13 and TRBJ2-1; TRBD1 matches at 11 bases. Germline trimming cut 5 bases from V and 8 bases from J; bases unmatched to any gene: 8. Germline lookup yields CDR1 PRHDT and CDR2 FYEKMQ (reference sequence). The CDR3 runs 15 residues. The CDR3 bases are TGTGCCAGCAGCCCTAGGGACAGGGGGTTAGATGAGCAGTTCTTC. Translated: CASSPRDRGLDEQFF.

The gene calls are TRBV7-2 and TRBJ2-7; D uncertain. V was shortened by 6 bases and J by 4 bases, with 16 bases between the two germline ends. This CDR3 spans 14 amino acids. The germline V gene encodes CDR1 SGHTA and CDR2 FQGNSA. As DNA, the CDR3 is TGTGCCAGCAGGTTTCAAGGTGGTTCATACGAGCAGTACTTC. Amino acids: CASRFQGGSYEQYF.

Only one count was recorded for this clone. The chain carries TRBV4-1 and TRBJ2-3; TRBD2 matches at 8 bases. The CDR3 contains 17 residues. V shed 0 bases, J shed 3 bases, and the junction held 8 bases outside the gene matches. The germline V gene has CDR1 MGHRA and CDR2 YSYEKL. The CDR3, as DNA: TGCGCCAGCAGCCAAGATACCCTAGCGGGTGTTACAGATACGCAGTATTTT. Its protein product is CASSQDTLAGVTDTQYF.

The chain recombines TRBV28 with TRBJ1-5; D is ambiguous. CDR1 MDHEN and CDR2 SYDVKM come from the germline V gene. V lost 3 bases and J 3 bases, leaving 9 bases between the germline ends. The CDR3 has 14 amino acids. Written as DNA, the CDR3 is TGTGCCAGCAGTTTGAGTCCCGTCAATCAGCCCCAGCATTTT. Its translation: CASSLSPVNQPQHF.

This chain joins TRBV7-9 and TRBJ2-2; maybe TRBD1 (6 bases). From germline, CDR1 is SEHNR and CDR2 FQNEAQ (reference sequence). This CDR3 spans 18 amino acids. Trimming left V 4 bases short and J 0 bases short, with 18 bases between. The DNA for the CDR3 is TGTGCCAGCAGCTCCCCAAGGGCAAACAGGGCGAACACCGGGGAGCTGTTTTTT. It codes for CASSSPRANRANTGELFF.

This clone was seen more than once but under ten times. Other DNA sequences in this sample translate to the same CDR3. V gene TRBV7-9 combines with J gene TRBJ1-5; no reliable D call. Germline V gene data show CDR1 as SEHNR and CDR2 as FQNEAQ (reference sequence). The CDR3 is 13 residues long. V gave up 9 bases and J gave up 2 bases, with 11 bases separating them. In DNA form, the CDR3 reads TGTGCCAGTTCACTAACCGGCAATCAGCCCCAGCATTTT. This encodes CASSLTGNQPQHF. Looking up the rest from reference TRBV7-9 and TRBJ1-5 gives the full variable domain: DTGVSQNPRHKITKRGQNVTFRCDPISEHNRLYWYRQTLGQGPEFLTYFQNEAQLEKSRLLSDRFSAERPKGSFSTLEIQRTEQGDSAMYLCASSLTGNQPQHFGDGTRLSIL.

The chain is built from TRBV9 and TRBJ2-7, with 7 nucleotides matching TRBD1. Trimming took 4 bases from V and 0 from J; bases not matched to a gene: 4. Germline V gene lookup returns CDR1 SGDLS and CDR2 YYNGEE. The CDR3 has 14 residues. Here the CDR3 DNA reads TGTGCCAGCAGCACCCGGGACAGCTCCTACGAGCAGTACTTC. The encoded protein is CASSTRDSSYEQYF.

In nucleotides, the CDR3 is TGTGCCAGCAGCTCAGTGGATACGCAGTATTTT. Translation: CASSSVDTQYF. V and J are TRBV28 and TRBJ2-3; D unresolved. V was cut by 6 bases and J by 6 bases, with 7 bases left in between. The CDR3 is 11 amino acids. The V gene's germline CDR1 is MDHEN and CDR2 SYDVKM.

This sequence joins TRBV6-6 and TRBJ2-7; TRBD1 aligns across 7 bases. The CDR3 totals 12 residues. Unmatched junction bases numbered 4, after V lost 6 bases and J lost 5 bases. In germline, CDR1 is MNHNY, CDR2 SVGAGI (reference sequence). Written as DNA, the CDR3 is TGTGCCAGCAGCCAAGGGACAGACGAGCAGTACTTC. Amino acids: CASSQGTDEQYF.

A note on this clone: The same CDR3 can be traced to other DNA sequences in this sample. The rearrangement uses TRBV9 and TRBJ2-7, with a weak D call TRBD2 (5 bases). The V gene lost 0 bases and the J gene lost 4 bases, with 11 bases spanning the gap. This CDR3 has 14 amino acids. Germline CDR1 is SGDLS and CDR2 is YYNGEE. The CDR3 loop reads CASSVALGGYEQYF. For the CDR3, the DNA is TGTGCCAGCAGCGTAGCTCTCGGCGGGTACGAGCAGTACTTC.

The rearrangement joins TRBV27 to TRBJ1-1, with 7 positions matching TRBD1. CDR1 and CDR2 from the germline V gene are MNHEY and SMNVEV (reference sequence). This CDR3 is 14 amino acids long. V dropped 5 bases and J dropped 10; count of bases not matched to a gene: 13. This CDR3 reads CASSQGGLDIGAFF. The CDR3 DNA is TGTGCCAGCAGTCAGGGGGGCTTAGATATCGGAGCTTTCTTT.

CDR3 amino acids: CASSIDPGMIYGYTF. DNA of the CDR3: TGTGCCAGTAGTATTGATCCAGGGATGATCTATGGCTACACCTTC. The V gene is TRBV19, the J gene TRBJ1-2; D perhaps matches TRBD1 (5 bases). Germline V gene lookup returns CDR1 LNHDA and CDR2 SQIVND (reference sequence). V was pared by 3 bases and J by 4 bases, with 15 bases between. The CDR3 contains 15 residues.

The V and J genes are TRBV7-6 and TRBJ2-7; 10 nucleotides line up with TRBD2. CDR3 length equals 14 residues. Trimming at V came to 4 bases and at J to 3 bases, leaving 3 bases not matched to a gene. Germline values: CDR1 SGHVS, CDR2 FNYEAQ. CDR3 residues: CASSSTSGHYEQYF. The CDR3 nucleotides read TGTGCCAGCAGCTCGACTAGCGGGCACTACGAGCAGTACTTC.

The CDR3, as DNA: TGCGCCAGCAGGGGGCAAAGCGGGAGTGACTACAATGAGCAGTTCTTC. Protein: CASRGQSGSDYNEQFF. V usage is TRBV10-2 and J usage is TRBJ2-1, with 8 bases lining up with TRBD2. The V segment lost 6 bases and the J segment 3 bases; nucleotides outside the gene matches: 10. This CDR3 region has 16 residues. Germline lookup yields CDR1 WSHSY and CDR2 SAAADI.